The 6 T cell receptor beta chains reported below all come from one sample, sequenced in a study of cytomegalovirus exposure and HLA in healthy donors. Clones were read by immunoSEQ multiplex PCR, and TCRdb kept only the in-frame ones, dropping some. The sample includes about 130,000 clones, just under 85% of them seen just once. The sequencing sample was made of PBMCs. The receptor source for this set is a man in his thirties or forties in good health and CMV-seropositive.

This chain connects TRBV10-3 to TRBJ2-5; 7 positions match TRBD1. The junction had 4 bases not matched to a gene; V was cut back by 5 bases and J by 1 base. CDR3 length: 14 amino acids. Germline CDR1 and CDR2: ENHRY and SYGVKD. As DNA, the CDR3 is TGTGCCATCAGTTCCGGGACAGTCCAAGAGACCCAGTACTTC. This gives the protein CAISSGTVQETQYF.

V is TRBV5-4 and J is TRBJ2-2; a possible D gene is TRBD2 (5 bases). Germline-derived CDR1 and CDR2 are SGHNT and YYREEE (reference sequence). This CDR3 has 14 amino acids. V lost 5 bases and J lost 4, with 12 bases in between. This chain's CDR3 is CASSLPGSTGELFF. In DNA form, the CDR3 reads TGTGCCAGCAGTTTGCCGGGATCCACCGGGGAGCTGTTTTTT.

The rearrangement uses TRBV27 and TRBJ1-1; 7 bases line up with TRBD1. V lost 2 bases and J lost 5; bases outside the gene matches: 8. CDR1 and CDR2 (germline): MNHEY, SMNVEV (reference sequence). The CDR3 contains 15 residues. The CDR3 reads CASSLGSGGRTEAFF. The CDR3 DNA sequence: TGTGCCAGCAGTTTAGGGTCAGGGGGTCGAACTGAAGCTTTCTTT.

The chain joins TRBV6-1 to TRBJ1-2; D might be TRBD1 (6 bases). The CDR3 consists of 15 residues. Germline assignment: CDR1 MNHNS and CDR2 SASEGT. V was pared by 10 bases and J by 3 bases, with 21 bases between. CDR3 sequence (DNA): TGTGCCATCCCGGGACACTCGATCCCCGACTATGGCTACACCTTC. Protein product: CAIPGHSIPDYGYTF.

The chain links TRBV7-3 to TRBJ2-2, with no clear D. Per germline, CDR1 SGHTA and CDR2 FQGTGA. V was pared by 1 base and J by 1 base, with 7 bases between. The CDR3 sequence is 15 residues long. The chain's CDR3 is CASSLSAENTGELFF. In DNA form, the CDR3 reads TGTGCCAGCAGCTTAAGTGCAGAGAACACCGGGGAGCTGTTTTTT.

The rearrangement uses TRBV2 and TRBJ2-1, with 8 bases matching TRBD2. J gave up 10 bases and V 7 bases, and 9 bases lay outside the gene matches. Looked up from germline, CDR1 is SNHLY and CDR2 is FYNNEI. This CDR3 has 13 residues. DNA of the CDR3: TGTGCCAGCAATTATTTCGGGGGGGAGGAGCAGTTCTTC. Its protein is CASNYFGGEEQFF. Looking up the rest from reference TRBV2 and TRBJ2-1 gives the full variable domain: EPEVTQTPSHQVTQMGQEVILRCVPISNHLYFYWYRQILGQKVEFLVSFYNNEISEKSEIFDDQFSVERPDGSNFTLKIRSTKLEDSAMYFCASNYFGGEEQFFGPGTRLTVL.